This TCR beta chain was captured in a study of shared clonotypes between healthy human individuals. This CDR3 has 13 residues. CDR1 is GTSNPN and CDR2 is SVGIG in the germline V gene (reference sequence). Trimming removed 2 bases from V and 10 bases from J, with 16 bases in between. Clones were sequenced by immunoSEQ multiplex PCR, and TCRdb holds only the in-frame ones, with some missing. Of under 2,500,000 clones listed, approximately 96% were seen once; the top ten hold roughly 0.13%. The rearrangement uses TRBV30 and TRBJ2-3; D might be TRBD2 (6 bases). The receptor's source is a man younger than 35 in good health. The specimen sequenced was naive CD4+ T cells sorted from blood. Subset specified: CD45RA+ positively selected. The CDR3 protein is CAWSPPGTRPQYF. The CDR3 DNA sequence: TGTGCCTGGAGTCCACCCGGGACTCGGCCGCAGTATTTT.